These 15 T cell receptor beta chains were sequenced from one sample in a study of T cell responses to AZD1222 COVID-19 vaccine. TCRdb's copy holds only in-frame clones and misses some; the assay was immunoSEQ multiplex PCR. The sample consists of 29,000 or so clones, 93% of them appearing once. The specimen comprised peripheral blood, sampled on day 0 of AZD1222 vaccination. These receptors all come from an adult in good health.

The V gene is TRBV5-1, the J gene TRBJ1-2, with TRBD1 identical over 7 bases. CDR1 and CDR2 (germline): SGHRS, YFSETQ. There are 14 residues in the CDR3. J gave up 5 bases and V 4 bases, and 8 bases lay outside the gene matches. Here the CDR3 reads CASSQGQDFYGYTF. The CDR3 nucleotides are TGCGCCAGCAGCCAAGGACAGGACTTTTATGGCTACACCTTC.

The rearrangement links TRBV19 to TRBJ1-4; 7 bases are a match to TRBD1. The ends lost 1 base at V and 3 bases at J; junction bases unmatched: 5. This CDR3 has 16 residues. Looked up from germline, CDR1 is LNHDA and CDR2 is SQIVND (reference sequence). The CDR3 DNA reads TGTGCCAGTAGTATAGTAACAGGGGCGCCTAATGAAAAACTGTTTTTT. This codes for CASSIVTGAPNEKLFF.

The chain uses TRBV5-5 and TRBJ1-2, with a weak D call TRBD1 (6 bases). This CDR3 is built from 13 residues. The V gene lost 1 base and the J gene lost 8 bases, with 12 bases spanning the gap. Germline CDR1 SGHKS, CDR2 YYEKEE (reference sequence). CDR3 protein: CASSLRPQGGYTF. In DNA, the CDR3 is TGTGCCAGCAGCTTGCGCCCTCAGGGGGGCTACACCTTC.

The rearrangement joins TRBV24-1 to TRBJ2-3; D is uncertain. The germline gives CDR1 KGHDR, CDR2 SFDVKD. V was shortened by 1 base and J by 7 bases, with 8 bases between the two germline ends. The CDR3 runs 13 residues. CDR3 coding DNA: TGTGCCACCAGTGATTTTCGAGCTCATACGCAGTATTTT. Its protein is CATSDFRAHTQYF.

Only one count was recorded for this clone. This chain joins TRBV18 and TRBJ2-7, with 8 bases aligning to TRBD1. V was pared by 5 bases and J by 3 bases, with 18 bases of the junction left unmatched. CDR3 length: 18 residues. The germline gives CDR1 KGHSH, CDR2 LQKENI. Written as DNA, the CDR3 is TGTGCCAGCTCATGGCGGGCCCGGTCGACAGGGGTGGACTACGAGCAGTACTTC. It encodes CASSWRARSTGVDYEQYF.

The rearrangement links TRBV7-2 to TRBJ2-3; 8 nucleotides align to TRBD2. Germline assignment: CDR1 SGHTA and CDR2 FQGNSA. Trimming at V came to 5 bases and at J to 6 bases, leaving 10 bases not matched to a gene. CDR3 length equals 15 residues. CDR3 protein: CASSPGVAGRDTQYF. The CDR3 DNA follows: TGTGCCAGCAGCCCCGGGGTAGCGGGAAGGGATACGCAGTATTTT.

J is TRBJ1-2 and V is TRBV4-1, with TRBD1 as a possible D gene (6 bases). The CDR3 sequence is 14 residues long. Per germline, CDR1 MGHRA and CDR2 YSYEKL. V was clipped by 3 bases and J by 1 base, with 9 bases between them. The CDR3 region is CASSHGTYNYGYTF. CDR3 coding DNA: TGCGCCAGCAGCCATGGGACATATAACTATGGCTACACCTTC.

The chain links TRBV10-1 to TRBJ2-3; TRBD2 agrees at 7 bases. Unmatched junction bases numbered 9, after V lost 4 bases and J lost 5 bases. Germline V gene sequence: CDR1 WNHNN, CDR2 SYGVQD (reference sequence). This CDR3 is built from 15 residues. CDR3 in amino acids: CASSGSSGDKDTQYF. CDR3 DNA: TGCGCCAGCAGTGGATCCAGCGGGGATAAAGATACGCAGTATTTT.

This chain uses TRBV4-2 with TRBJ1-5; D is unresolved. In germline, CDR1 is LGHNA, CDR2 YNFKEQ. V lost 1 base to trimming and J lost 2 bases, with 9 bases between them. The CDR3 has 15 amino acids. In DNA form, the CDR3 reads TGTGCCAGCAGCCAAGTAGTGGATGGCAATCAGCCCCAGCATTTT. This encodes CASSQVVDGNQPQHF.

The V and J genes are TRBV27 and TRBJ1-5; D gene ambiguous. This CDR3 is 13 amino acids long. V lost 0 bases and J lost 6, with 6 bases in between. Looked up from germline, CDR1 is MNHEY and CDR2 is SMNVEV (reference sequence). The CDR3 DNA follows: TGTGCCAGCAGTTTATCGCGACTTCAGCCCCAGCATTTT. Protein product: CASSLSRLQPQHF.

V gene TRBV5-4 combines with J gene TRBJ2-7; D might be TRBD1 (6 bases). CDR1 is SGHNT and CDR2 is YYREEE in the germline V gene (reference sequence). The CDR3 has 13 residues. Trimming removed 4 bases from V and 4 bases from J, with 12 bases in between. CDR3 bases: TGTGCCAGCAGCACCGGACAGAAATACGAGCAGTACTTC. Its protein is CASSTGQKYEQYF.

The rearrangement links TRBV5-4 to TRBJ2-1, with TRBD2 matching 7 bases. The trim removed 1 base at V and 10 bases at J, leaving 14 bases unmatched. Germline lookup yields CDR1 SGHNT and CDR2 YYREEE (reference sequence). The CDR3 runs 16 residues. The CDR3 DNA sequence: TGTGCCAGCAGCTTGTGGGCTAGCGGCTTACAAGGCGAGCAGTTCTTC. It translates to CASSLWASGLQGEQFF.

The rearrangement uses TRBV5-5 and TRBJ2-7; perhaps D is TRBD1 or TRBD2 (5 bases each). CDR1 SGHKS and CDR2 YYEKEE come from the germline V gene (reference sequence). This CDR3 region has 13 residues. V was cut by 2 bases and J by 2 bases, with 8 bases left in between. The CDR3 DNA follows: TGTGCCAGCAGCTTCCAGGGACCCTACGAGCAGTACTTC. It codes for CASSFQGPYEQYF. The full variable domain, completed using reference TRBV5-5 and TRBJ2-7, is DAGVTQSPTHLIKTRGQQVTLRCSPISGHKSVSWYQQVLGQGPQFIFQYYEKEERGRGNFPDRFSARQFPNYSSELNVNALLLGDSALYLCASSFQGPYEQYFGPGTRLTVT.

The gene calls are TRBV7-9 and TRBJ1-5, with 9 nucleotides matching TRBD1. The CDR3 is 15 amino acids. Germline CDR1 SEHNR, CDR2 FQNEAQ (reference sequence). The V gene end was trimmed by 5 bases and the J gene end by 5 bases; junction bases not matched to a gene: 7. The CDR3 protein is CASSGDREGDQPQHF. The CDR3 region has the DNA TGTGCCAGCAGCGGGGACAGGGAGGGGGATCAGCCCCAGCATTTT.

This clone was observed once. One end of the junction does not line up with germline, which may come from a read error. The genes are TRBV6-5 and TRBJ1-1, with a weak D call TRBD1 (5 bases). Germline CDR1 MNHEY, CDR2 SVGAGI. This CDR3 is 15 amino acids long. DNA for the CDR3: TGTGCCAGCAGTCACTCCAGGGACGGGAACACTGAAGCTTTCTTT. It codes for CASSHSRDGNTEAFF.